The TCR beta chain described here comes from a study of cytomegalovirus exposure and HLA in healthy donors. As concerns this clone: Its antigen is not known.

This CDR3 has 17 residues. Germline-derived CDR1 and CDR2 are SGHTA and FQGTGA. With V trimmed by 5 bases and J by 4 bases, 12 bases remained unmatched. Use of 60 Vbeta and 13 Jbeta primers characterized the PCR. Clones were sequenced by immunoSEQ multiplex PCR, and TCRdb holds only the in-frame ones, with some missing. The data show around 80,000 clones, with around 68% seen just once and 7.5% to 9.5% held by the top ten. Study results and limitations: Only CMV serostatus was available as immune exposure information. In a later analysis, more than 15,000 TCR beta sequences were associated with HLA alleles at 0.05 false discovery rate.

This clonotype was obtained from a man aged 40-50 years in good health and CMV-seropositive. Sequences were obtained from PBMCs. The chain links TRBV7-3 to TRBJ2-2, with TRBD1 matching over 8 bases. DNA of the CDR3: TGTGCCAGCAGCGCAACTTTGGACAGGGCGTCCACCGGGGAGCTGTTTTTT. It encodes CASSATLDRASTGELFF.